This T cell receptor beta chain came from a study of cytomegalovirus exposure and HLA in healthy donors. Profiled with immunoSEQ multiplex PCR; TCRdb holds only in-frame clones, not every one. The sample lists around 100,000 clones, about 95% occurring once. Material: PBMCs. The sequence came from a woman aged 18-29 years in good health and CMV-seronegative.

The CDR3 loop is CASVLAGGNEQYF. Written as DNA, the CDR3 is TGTGCCAGCGTGCTAGCGGGAGGGAATGAGCAGTACTTC. This chain links TRBV13 with TRBJ2-7; 12 nucleotides agree with TRBD2. Germline CDR1 is PRHDT and CDR2 is FYEKMQ (reference sequence). The CDR3 is made up of 13 amino acids. V was clipped by 8 bases and J by 7 bases; unmatched bases: 6.